The 8 T cell receptor beta chains listed next were all sequenced from one sample in a study of shared clonotypes between healthy human individuals. Repertoires were generated with immunoSEQ multiplex PCR, while TCRdb's copy carries only in-frame clones and drops some. The table records 1 million to 1.3 million clones, about 80% of them present only once. The specimen was memory CD4+ T cells from PBMCs. Subset noted: CD45RA-negative fraction. Receptor source: a man aged 18 to 35 in good health. Some clones in this sample may be carry-over from other donors' samples.

This chain connects TRBV6-5 to TRBJ2-7; D is possibly TRBD1 (6 bases). Trimming took off 6 bases at V and 3 bases at J, with 12 bases between the two ends. CDR1 MNHEY and CDR2 SVGAGI come from the germline V gene. The CDR3 covers 13 residues. This CDR3 reads CASSRQGLYEQYF. The CDR3 region has the DNA TGTGCCAGCAGCCGCCAGGGGCTCTACGAGCAGTACTTC.

Notes on this clone: In the same sample, other DNA sequences code for this CDR3. The V call is TRBV28, the J call TRBJ1-2, with D possibly being TRBD1 (6 bases). Germline CDR1 is MDHEN and CDR2 is SYDVKM. This CDR3 contains 13 residues. V was pared by 2 bases and J by 5 bases, with 9 bases between. The CDR3 DNA reads TGTGCCAGCAGTTTAACAGGGCTTTATGGCTACACCTTC. It is translated as CASSLTGLYGYTF.

CDR3 loop: CASSLGSPGSDTQYF. CDR3 DNA: TGCGCCAGCAGCTTAGGGTCGCCAGGGTCAGATACGCAGTATTTT. V usage is TRBV5-1 and J usage is TRBJ2-3; weak D call: TRBD1 (5 bases). In germline, CDR1 is SGHRS, CDR2 YFSETQ. V lost 2 bases to trimming and J lost 4 bases, with 14 bases between them. CDR3 length: 15 amino acids.

This chain uses TRBV7-3 with TRBJ1-2, with 9 positions matching TRBD1. Unmatched junction bases numbered 10, after V lost 5 bases and J lost 6 bases. Germline CDR1 reads SGHTA; CDR2 reads FQGTGA. The CDR3 spans 15 residues. The CDR3 coding sequence is TGTGCCAGCAGCCCTACCGGACAGGGGTCGGATGGCTACACCTTC. Amino acids: CASSPTGQGSDGYTF.

The genes are TRBV10-1 and TRBJ2-2, with 12 bases lining up with TRBD2. CDR3 length: 16 residues. The V segment lost 2 bases and the J segment 7 bases; nucleotides outside the gene matches: 5. The V gene's germline CDR1 is WNHNN and CDR2 SYGVQD (reference sequence). The CDR3 nucleotides read TGCGCCAGCAGTGAGAGACTAGCGGGAGCGGGCGGGGAGCTGTTTTTT. Encoded protein: CASSERLAGAGGELFF.

This chain uses TRBV5-1 with TRBJ1-4; 9 nucleotides agree with TRBD1. CDR3 length equals 15 residues. The junction had 8 bases not matched to a gene; V was cut back by 4 bases and J by 7 bases. Germline V lookup: CDR1 SGHRS, CDR2 YFSETQ. The CDR3 nucleotides read TGCGCCAGCAGCCAGGATGGGACAGGGCTTGAAAAACTGTTTTTT. Residues: CASSQDGTGLEKLFF.

The chain couples TRBV7-2 to TRBJ1-1, with 8 nucleotides matching TRBD1. This CDR3 is built from 16 residues. V shed 0 bases and J 5 bases; nucleotides not matched to a gene: 8. Germline V gene data show CDR1 as SGHTA and CDR2 as FQGNSA. The CDR3 region has the DNA TGTGCCAGCAGCTTAGCGATAGGACAGGGAAGGACTGAAGCTTTCTTT. Residues: CASSLAIGQGRTEAFF.

This clone has a handful of counts. The chain joins TRBV5-1 to TRBJ2-4, with D possibly TRBD1 on 6 matching bases. The CDR3 is 14 residues long. The V end was cut by 4 bases, the J end by 1 base, with 9 bases between. Germline V gene lookup returns CDR1 SGHRS and CDR2 YFSETQ. In nucleotides, the CDR3 is TGCGCCAGCAGCATTGACAGGGCCAAAAACATTCAGTACTTC. Its protein is CASSIDRAKNIQYF.